These T cell receptor beta chains were read from a single sample in a study of radiotherapy plus CTLA-4 blockade in lung cancer. The method was immunoSEQ multiplex PCR; TCRdb's version includes in-frame clones alone and lacks a portion of them. The sample lists 95,000 to 150,000 clones; over 80% were seen once. This sample comprised peripheral blood, obtained from a patient treated with radiotherapy plus ipilimumab. All receptors derive from a human donor with non-small cell lung cancer that progressed on radiotherapy plus ipilimumab. CDR3s include the opening cysteine and the closing phenylalanine or tryptophan. Fields, in order: D gene, V gene, clone size, J gene, CDR3 length, CDR3 protein, CDR3 DNA. A D gene is named only where the DNA matches it firmly. A row's size may be missing; if present it is once, few, many or a size class.

D gene: .
V gene: TRBV11-2
clone size: .
J gene: TRBJ1-2
CDR3 length: 14
CDR3 protein: CASSERLGGYGYTF
CDR3 DNA: TGTGCCAGCAGCGAAAGGCTAGGAGGCTATGGCTACACCTTC

D gene: .
V gene: TRBV27
clone size: once
J gene: TRBJ1-1
CDR3 length: 15
CDR3 protein: CASSLGGVMNTEAFF
CDR3 DNA: TGTGCCAGCAGTTTGGGAGGTGTAATGAACACTGAAGCTTTCTTT

D gene: .
V gene: TRBV7-9
clone size: .
J gene: TRBJ2-1
CDR3 length: 13
CDR3 protein: CASSLARYNEQFF
CDR3 DNA: TGTGCCAGCAGCTTAGCGAGGTACAATGAGCAGTTCTTC

D gene: TRBD1
V gene: TRBV6-6
clone size: once
J gene: TRBJ2-1
CDR3 length: 16
CDR3 protein: CASSLFRDRGLDEQFF
CDR3 DNA: TGTGCCAGCAGCCTCTTCCGGGACAGGGGGCTCGATGAGCAGTTCTTC

D gene: .
V gene: TRBV11-2
clone size: .
J gene: TRBJ2-2
CDR3 length: 14
CDR3 protein: CASSQIGQTGELFF
CDR3 DNA: TGTGCCAGCAGCCAAATAGGACAAACCGGGGAGCTGTTTTTT

D gene: .
V gene: TRBV5-4
clone size: .
J gene: TRBJ2-2
CDR3 length: 13
CDR3 protein: CASSLTLSGELFF
CDR3 DNA: TGTGCCAGCAGCTTAACGTTGTCCGGGGAGCTGTTTTTT

D gene: TRBD2
V gene: TRBV7-8
clone size: .
J gene: TRBJ2-7
CDR3 length: 18
CDR3 protein: CASSTNPGTSGYHYEQYF
CDR3 DNA: TGTGCCAGCAGCACAAATCCCGGGACTAGCGGGTATCACTACGAGCAGTACTTC

D gene: .
V gene: TRBV5-1
clone size: .
J gene: TRBJ1-3
CDR3 length: 15
CDR3 protein: CASSLLGDIRNTIYF
CDR3 DNA: TGCGCCAGCAGCTTGTTAGGGGACATTAGAAACACCATATATTTT

D gene: TRBD2
V gene: TRBV5-1
clone size: once
J gene: TRBJ2-1
CDR3 length: 16
CDR3 protein: CASSTRLSGRADEQFF
CDR3 DNA: TGCGCCAGCAGCACACGACTAAGCGGGAGGGCCGATGAGCAGTTCTTC

D gene: .
V gene: TRBV11-3
clone size: once
J gene: TRBJ2-3
CDR3 length: 13
CDR3 protein: CASSPPSTDTQYF
CDR3 DNA: TGTGCCAGCAGCCCGCCGTCCACAGATACGCAGTATTTT

D gene: .
V gene: TRBV20-1
clone size: .
J gene: TRBJ2-5
CDR3 length: 10
CDR3 protein: CSARQETQYF
CDR3 DNA: TGCAGTGCTAGGCAAGAGACCCAGTACTTC

D gene: TRBD2
V gene: TRBV5-1
clone size: .
J gene: TRBJ2-3
CDR3 length: 14
CDR3 protein: CASSPGTRTDTQYF
CDR3 DNA: TGCGCCAGCAGTCCCGGGACTAGGACAGATACGCAGTATTTT

D gene: .
V gene: TRBV9
clone size: once
J gene: TRBJ2-7
CDR3 length: 12
CDR3 protein: CAPGRARGEQYF
CDR3 DNA: TGTGCCCCCGGCCGGGCCCGGGGCGAGCAGTACTTC

D gene: .
V gene: TRBV5-1
clone size: .
J gene: TRBJ1-1
CDR3 length: 14
CDR3 protein: CASSSDSSNTEAFF
CDR3 DNA: TGCGCCAGCAGCAGCGACAGCTCAAACACTGAAGCTTTCTTT

D gene: .
V gene: TRBV10-3
clone size: .
J gene: TRBJ1-2
CDR3 length: 13
CDR3 protein: CAISERGSGGYTF
CDR3 DNA: TGTGCCATCAGTGAGAGAGGGTCGGGTGGCTACACCTTC

D gene: .
V gene: TRBV6-4
clone size: .
J gene: TRBJ2-5
CDR3 length: 12
CDR3 protein: CASRVSQETQYF
CDR3 DNA: TGTGCCAGCAGGGTTTCCCAAGAGACCCAGTACTTC

D gene: .
V gene: TRBV28
clone size: .
J gene: TRBJ1-2
CDR3 length: 17
CDR3 protein: CASSLLLGGTSNYGYTF
CDR3 DNA: TGTGCCAGCAGTTTACTCCTCGGAGGTACCTCTAACTATGGCTACACCTTC